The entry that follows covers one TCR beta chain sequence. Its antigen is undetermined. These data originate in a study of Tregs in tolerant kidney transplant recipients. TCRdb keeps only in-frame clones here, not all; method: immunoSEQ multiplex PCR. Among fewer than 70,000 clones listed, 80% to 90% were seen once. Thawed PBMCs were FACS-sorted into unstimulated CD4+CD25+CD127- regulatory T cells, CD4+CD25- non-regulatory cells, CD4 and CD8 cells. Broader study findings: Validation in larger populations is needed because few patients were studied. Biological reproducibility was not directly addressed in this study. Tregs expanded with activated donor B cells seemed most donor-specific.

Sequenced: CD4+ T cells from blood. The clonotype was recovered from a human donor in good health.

The CDR3 DNA sequence: TGTGCCAGGCCGAGGTCGAGACTACGCGAGCAGTACTTC. Its protein is CARPRSRLREQYF. The chain is built from TRBV21-1 and TRBJ2-7; the table gives TRBD2 as D, unverified against the DNA. TRBV21-1 is a pseudogene locus. This CDR3 comprises 13 residues.